The 24 T cell receptor beta chains below come from one sample, sequenced in a study of blood T cells in healthy people across ages. Primed by a sample-barcoded 5' primer and a J-beta primer mix, a second PCR proceeded for about 7 to 11 cycles. TCRdb reprocessed the 5' RACE reads via MiXCR and lists one record per CDR3 protein. The sample lists some 760,000 distinct CDR3 sequences; more than 20% were seen once. The data also belong to a second study, concerning T cells of mothers and their children.

Sequencing was performed on blood. These TCRs come from a boy aged 5 to 17 in good health.

The V gene is TRBV3-1, the J gene TRBJ2-5; 9 bases match TRBD2. CDR1 and CDR2 from the germline V gene are LGHDT and YNNKEL (reference sequence). Trimming cost V 4 bases and J 1 base; bases outside gene matches: 7. CDR3 size: 16 residues. Here the CDR3 DNA reads TGTGCCAGCAGCCGCTCCCTACTAGCGGGCCAAGAGACCCAGTACTTC. This encodes CASSRSLLAGQETQYF.

The rearrangement uses TRBV5-1 and TRBJ2-3; 7 bases are shared with TRBD2. V dropped 0 bases and J dropped 2; count of bases not matched to a gene: 6. CDR1 and CDR2 from the germline V gene are SGHRS and YFSETQ. This CDR3 spans 16 amino acids. The CDR3 sequence: CASSLGAGVHTDTQYF. CDR3 sequence (DNA): TGCGCCAGCAGCTTGGGCGCGGGGGTCCACACAGATACGCAGTATTTT.

The chain has TRBV20-1 and TRBJ2-1; 10 bases align to TRBD1. In germline, CDR1 is DFQATT, CDR2 SNEGSKA (reference sequence). The CDR3 loop spans 13 amino acids. Trimming cost V 6 bases and J 5 bases; bases outside gene matches: 4. CDR3 residues: CSAGTGEDNEQFF. The CDR3 region has the DNA TGCAGTGCCGGGACAGGGGAGGACAATGAGCAGTTCTTC.

The chain recombines TRBV19 with TRBJ1-3; D remains unclear. Trimming took off 7 bases at V and 7 bases at J, with 17 bases between the two ends. CDR1 LNHDA and CDR2 SQIVND come from the germline V gene (reference sequence). This CDR3 is built from 14 residues. The CDR3 protein is CASNLYSSSNTIYF. The CDR3 region has the DNA TGTGCCAGTAACTTGTACTCCTCCAGCAACACCATATATTTT.

This clonotype has ten or more counts. V usage is TRBV6-6 and J usage is TRBJ2-1; 12 nucleotides line up with TRBD1. The trim removed 2 bases at V and 9 bases at J, leaving 5 bases unmatched. CDR3 length equals 15 residues. Germline V CDR1 and CDR2: MNHNY, SVGAGI (reference sequence). The CDR3 spells CASSYAPGQGAEQFF. DNA for the CDR3: TGTGCCAGCAGTTACGCACCGGGACAGGGGGCTGAGCAGTTCTTC.

A few counts support this clonotype. The genes are TRBV10-3 and TRBJ2-1, with 10 bases matching TRBD2. CDR3 length equals 14 residues. Germline V gene lookup returns CDR1 ENHRY and CDR2 SYGVKD. V gave up 11 bases and J gave up 4 bases; unmatched junction bases: 8. CDR3 amino acids: CASGGAGGYNEQFF. The CDR3 coding sequence is TGTGCCTCCGGCGGAGCGGGAGGGTACAATGAGCAGTTCTTC.

The V and J genes are TRBV7-6 and TRBJ2-5; D is ambiguous. The J call may be in error: the DNA end matches TRBJ2-7 better. The length of the CDR3 is 14 residues. Germline V CDR1 and CDR2: SGHVS, FNYEAQ. CDR3 nucleotide sequence: TGTGCCAGCAGCTTAGTTTCCGGAAACTACGAGCAGTACTTC. Translated, it gives CASSLVSGNYEQYF.

The rearrangement joins TRBV4-2 to TRBJ1-4; D is unresolved. V shed 3 bases and J shed 6 bases, with 17 bases lying between them. Looked up from germline, CDR1 is LGHNA and CDR2 is YNFKEQ. The CDR3 is made up of 16 amino acids. The CDR3 loop is CASSQSSEGGDEKLFF. The CDR3 bases are TGTGCCAGCAGCCAGTCCTCGGAGGGTGGAGATGAAAAACTGTTTTTT.

The table lists this clonotype with a few counts. This rearrangement joins TRBV4-1 to TRBJ2-5, with TRBD2 matching 12 bases. The CDR3 is made up of 16 amino acids. Trimming cost V 4 bases and J 2 bases; bases outside gene matches: 5. Germline assignment: CDR1 MGHRA and CDR2 YSYEKL. CDR3 nucleotides: TGCGCCAGCAGCCTCCCGACTAGCGGGGGACAAGAGACCCAGTACTTC. As protein: CASSLPTSGGQETQYF.

The V and J genes are TRBV3-1 and TRBJ2-5; perhaps TRBD1 as D (6 bases). TRBJ2-7 matches the DNA end more closely, so the J call is doubtful. Germline V gives CDR1 LGHDT, CDR2 YNNKEL (reference sequence). This CDR3 has 15 residues. The CDR3 region is CASSQDSRRDNEQYF. CDR3 bases: TGTGCCAGCAGCCAAGATAGTCGCAGGGACAACGAGCAGTACTTC.

The J gene is TRBJ2-4, the V gene TRBV29-1, with no clear D. CDR1 is SQVTM and CDR2 is ANQGSEA in the germline V gene. V dropped 1 base and J dropped 6 bases, with 10 bases sitting between them. This CDR3 contains 13 residues. The CDR3 loop is CSVEGQERNIQYF. Written as DNA, the CDR3 is TGCAGCGTTGAAGGCCAGGAGAGAAACATTCAGTACTTC.

This clonotype appeared a few times. J is TRBJ2-1 and V is TRBV4-2; possible D gene TRBD2, 5 bases. The J call may be incorrect, as the DNA end agrees better with TRBJ2-5. This CDR3 contains 14 residues. The germline CDR1 and CDR2 sequences are LGHNA and YNFKEQ. The DNA of the CDR3 is TGTGCCAGCAGCCAAGATAGTGGCGGGGAGACCCAGTACTTC. Amino acids: CASSQDSGGETQYF.

The genes are TRBV7-6 and TRBJ2-1; 9 bases fit TRBD2. This CDR3 comprises 15 residues. Germline loops: CDR1 SGHVS, CDR2 FNYEAQ. Trimming at V came to 5 bases and at J to 6 bases, leaving 8 bases not matched to a gene. DNA of the CDR3: TGTGCCAGCAGCCCGGGTAGCGGGAGTTGCAATGAGCAGTTCTTC. Protein: CASSPGSGSCNEQFF. Full variable domain (rest looked up from reference TRBV7-6 and TRBJ2-1): GAGVSQSPRYKVTKRGQDVALRCDPISGHVSLYWYRQALGQGPEFLTYFNYEAQQDKSGLPNDRFSAERPEGSISTLTIQRTEQRDSAMYRCASSPGSGSCNEQFFGPGTRLTVL.

This chain connects TRBV7-9 to TRBJ1-2, with 7 nucleotides matching TRBD1. CDR1 SEHNR and CDR2 FQNEAQ come from the germline V gene (reference sequence). This CDR3 contains 16 residues. V trimming: 4 bases; J trimming: 4 bases; junction bases outside the gene matches: 12. The CDR3 loop reads CASSSKEGGQSYGYTF. As DNA, the CDR3 is TGTGCCAGCAGCTCAAAGGAAGGGGGCCAGAGCTATGGCTACACCTTC.

This clonotype was observed a few times. The chain combines TRBV12-3 or TRBV12-4 with TRBJ1-1, with a weak D call TRBD1 (6 bases). The V end was cut by 7 bases, the J end by 5 bases, with 17 bases between. This CDR3 has 14 amino acids. CDR3 sequence (DNA): TGTGCCAGCAAACTTTCGGGGGGCGCAACTGAAGCTTTCTTT. Amino acids: CASKLSGGATEAFF.

Worth noting for this clonotype: A much bigger clone sits one base away, suggesting this may be a read error. This chain links TRBV5-5 with TRBJ2-5, with TRBD1 identical over 9 bases. Germline assignment: CDR1 SGHKS and CDR2 YYEKEE (reference sequence). V was clipped by 5 bases and J by 3 bases; unmatched bases: 2. The CDR3 extends over 13 amino acids. The CDR3 DNA reads as TGTGCCAGCAGGTGGACAGGGGAAGAGACCCAGTACTTC. This encodes CASRWTGEETQYF.

This clonotype was counted only a few times. This chain connects TRBV7-2 to TRBJ1-4, with a weak D call TRBD1 (6 bases). The germline V and J ends were trimmed by 10 bases and 1 base, with 19 bases remaining between them. The CDR3 loop spans 16 amino acids. The germline V gene has CDR1 SGHTA and CDR2 FQGNSA. CDR3 sequence reads: CATQLRGGVTNEKLFF. The CDR3 DNA sequence: TGTGCCACCCAGCTTAGAGGGGGTGTAACTAATGAAAAACTGTTTTTT. Full variable domain (outside the CDR3, taken from reference TRBV7-2 and TRBJ1-4): GAGVSQSPSNKVTEKGKDVELRCDPISGHTALYWYRQSLGQGLEFLIYFQGNSAPDKSGLPSDRFSAERTGGSVSTLTIQRTQQEDSAVYLCATQLRGGVTNEKLFFGSGTQLSVL.

This clonotype has only a few counts. The chain links TRBV20-1 to TRBJ1-2; 7 nucleotides align to TRBD1. CDR1 is DFQATT and CDR2 is SNEGSKA in the germline V gene (reference sequence). The junction had 4 bases not matched to a gene; V was cut back by 6 bases and J by 6 bases. The CDR3 is made up of 11 amino acids. The DNA for the CDR3 is TGCAGTGCAACAGGGGAGGATGGCTACACCTTC. Its protein is CSATGEDGYTF.

The chain carries TRBV29-1 and TRBJ2-6; D tentatively fits TRBD1 or TRBD2 (5 bases each). The CDR3 consists of 15 residues. The V gene lost 6 bases and the J gene lost 4 bases, with 16 bases spanning the gap. Germline CDR1 SQVTM, CDR2 ANQGSEA. The CDR3 bases are TGCAGCGTAGCTGGGACGGTTTCAGGGGCCAACGTCCTGACTTTC. Translating it yields CSVAGTVSGANVLTF.

The chain employs TRBV28 and TRBJ2-5, with 8 bases aligning to TRBD1. With the DNA end fitting TRBJ2-7 better, the J assignment may be wrong. In germline, CDR1 is MDHEN, CDR2 SYDVKM. CDR3 length: 14 residues. The chain's CDR3 is CASSWDRRRIEQYF. CDR3 DNA sequence: TGTGCCAGCAGTTGGGACAGGAGAAGGATCGAGCAGTACTTC.

This clonotype has only a few counts. The CDR3: CSALIGDRQFF. DNA for the CDR3: TGCAGTGCTCTCATAGGGGACAGGCAGTTCTTC. The genes are TRBV20-1 and TRBJ2-1; 7 bases line up with TRBD1. The CDR3 extends over 11 amino acids. V lost 5 bases to trimming and J lost 12 bases; unmatched junction nucleotides: 7. From germline, CDR1 is DFQATT and CDR2 SNEGSKA (reference sequence).

This clonotype has only a few counts. The chain carries TRBV10-2 and TRBJ2-1, with 10 bases fitting TRBD2. The V gene's germline CDR1 is WSHSY and CDR2 SAAADI. The trim removed 4 bases at V and 8 bases at J, leaving 5 bases unmatched. The CDR3 length is 14 residues. The CDR3: CASSGPAGGHEQFF. The CDR3 bases are TGCGCCAGCAGTGGACCAGCGGGAGGGCATGAGCAGTTCTTC.

J is TRBJ2-1 and V is TRBV3-1; D ambiguous. The CDR3 has 14 amino acids. The V end lost 3 bases, the J end lost 3 bases, and 9 bases lay between the germline ends. Germline CDR1 LGHDT, CDR2 YNNKEL (reference sequence). In DNA form, the CDR3 reads TGTGCCAGCAGCCATTCCCAGGACTACAATGAGCAGTTCTTC. Its translation: CASSHSQDYNEQFF.

V usage is TRBV20-1 and J usage is TRBJ2-1; D is unresolved. The germline V and J ends were trimmed by 3 bases and 7 bases, with 22 bases remaining between them. The CDR3 has 16 residues. CDR1 and CDR2 from the germline V gene are DFQATT and SNEGSKA (reference sequence). CDR3 sequence reads: CSASPLSTALKNEQFF. The DNA for the CDR3 is TGCAGTGCTAGTCCCCTCAGCACTGCCCTGAAAAATGAGCAGTTCTTC.